The 30 T cell receptor beta chains presented below share a single source sample, sequenced in a study of CD8+ T cells in alopecia areata. TCR sequencing used cDNA made by reverse transcription of extracted RNA. Only in-frame clones appear in the TCRdb table, and some are missing; sequencing was by immunoSEQ multiplex PCR. The sample yields about 200,000 clones, roughly 70% seen once. This sample's treatment: oral pan-JAK inhibitor, 5-10 mg twice daily. This specimen consisted of CD4+ T cells sorted from blood, obtained at week 49, from a patient treated with tofacitinib. These receptors originate from a human donor with alopecia areata.

The V call is TRBV4-2, the J call TRBJ2-7; possibly TRBD1 for D (6 bases). Trimming cost V 0 bases and J 6 bases, with 9 bases left between them. CDR3 length equals 13 residues. The germline V gene has CDR1 LGHNA and CDR2 YNFKEQ. The CDR3 protein is CASSQDPRGEQYF. The CDR3 DNA follows: TGTGCCAGCAGCCAAGATCCCAGGGGCGAGCAGTACTTC.

This clone was seen many times. The rearrangement joins TRBV7-2 to TRBJ2-4, with no clear D. The CDR3 loop spans 13 amino acids. In germline, CDR1 is SGHTA, CDR2 FQGNSA. V lost 8 bases to trimming and J lost 8 bases, with 16 bases between them. The CDR3 reads CASSAFPSDIQYF. The CDR3 DNA follows: TGTGCCAGCTCAGCTTTCCCCTCGGACATTCAGTACTTC.

The V call is TRBV15, the J call TRBJ2-3; D is possibly TRBD2 (6 bases). Trimming shortened V by 11 bases and J by 2 bases, and 17 bases separated the two germline ends. Germline-derived CDR1 and CDR2 are LNHNV and YYDKDF (reference sequence). CDR3 length: 14 residues. The chain's CDR3 is CAASDSPYTDTQYF. In DNA form, the CDR3 reads TGTGCCGCTAGCGATAGCCCCTACACAGATACGCAGTATTTT.

The rearrangement uses TRBV5-1 and TRBJ2-3; perhaps TRBD2 as D (5 bases). There are 13 residues in the CDR3. Trimming cost V 1 base and J 4 bases, with 7 bases left between them. Germline V gives CDR1 SGHRS, CDR2 YFSETQ. The CDR3 nucleotides read TGCGCCAGCAGCTTGATAGCGTCAGATACGCAGTATTTT. Encoded protein: CASSLIASDTQYF.

J is TRBJ2-3 and V is TRBV7-9; 7 bases fit TRBD1. The CDR3 spans 15 residues. CDR1 SEHNR and CDR2 FQNEAQ come from the germline V gene (reference sequence). Germline trimming cut 11 bases from V and 0 bases from J; bases unmatched to any gene: 11. CDR3 protein: CAGLPTGPSTDTQYF. The CDR3 DNA follows: TGTGCCGGCTTACCGACAGGGCCTAGCACAGATACGCAGTATTTT.

The V call is TRBV29-1, the J call TRBJ1-2; D gene unclear. This CDR3 spans 12 amino acids. Germline V gene lookup returns CDR1 SQVTM and CDR2 ANQGSEA. The V and J ends lost 4 bases and 3 bases respectively, with 9 bases between them. CDR3 residues: CSVGYGDYGYTF. CDR3 DNA: TGCAGCGTTGGTTATGGGGACTATGGCTACACCTTC.

The chain uses TRBV7-3 and TRBJ2-2, with 8 nucleotides matching TRBD1. Per germline, CDR1 SGHTA and CDR2 FQGTGA. J was trimmed by 3 bases and V by 5 bases; bases with no gene match: 5. The CDR3 spans 15 residues. The CDR3 DNA reads as TGTGCCAGCAGCCCAGGGGGCCTAGACACCGGGGAGCTGTTTTTT. This codes for CASSPGGLDTGELFF.

The CDR3 sequence is CASTAPGRSEAFF. The CDR3 DNA sequence: TGTGCCAGCACCGCCCCGGGGCGTTCTGAAGCTTTCTTT. V usage is TRBV2 and J usage is TRBJ1-1; D might be TRBD1 (5 bases). This CDR3 region has 13 residues. Germline lookup yields CDR1 SNHLY and CDR2 FYNNEI. Trimming removed 7 bases from V and 6 bases from J, with 15 bases in between.

This clone was recorded a few times. The CDR3 reads CASSEVQGAGELFF. The DNA of the CDR3 is TGTGCCAGCAGTGAGGTCCAAGGGGCCGGGGAGCTGTTTTTT. J is TRBJ2-2 and V is TRBV6-1; possible D gene TRBD1, 5 bases. The CDR3 is 14 amino acids. The V end was cut by 3 bases, the J end by 6 bases, with 11 bases between. CDR1 and CDR2 from the germline V gene are MNHNS and SASEGT.

V gene TRBV7-9 combines with J gene TRBJ2-3; the match to TRBD2 covers 8 bases. Germline CDR1 SEHNR, CDR2 FQNEAQ (reference sequence). The junction had 5 bases not matched to a gene; V was cut back by 1 base and J by 5 bases. This CDR3 is built from 15 residues. The CDR3 reads CASSLDGGAGDTQYF. DNA of the CDR3: TGTGCCAGCAGCTTAGACGGGGGGGCCGGAGATACGCAGTATTTT.

This clone has just a few counts. V gene TRBV5-5 combines with J gene TRBJ1-1; D is undetermined. The CDR3 runs to 15 residues. With 8 bases removed from V and 2 bases from J, the gap between germline ends came to 19 bases. Germline V lookup: CDR1 SGHKS, CDR2 YYEKEE (reference sequence). This chain's CDR3 is CASRTGTGDNTEAFF. CDR3 nucleotide sequence: TGTGCCAGTCGAACGGGAACCGGGGATAACACTGAAGCTTTCTTT. The full variable domain, with the rest looked up from reference TRBV5-5 and TRBJ1-1, is DAGVTQSPTHLIKTRGQQVTLRCSPISGHKSVSWYQQVLGQGPQFIFQYYEKEERGRGNFPDRFSARQFPNYSSELNVNALLLGDSALYLCASRTGTGDNTEAFFGQGTRLTVV.

The V call is TRBV4-3, the J call TRBJ2-3; maybe TRBD1 (5 bases). Germline CDR1 reads LGHNA; CDR2 reads YSLEER. V was shortened by 0 bases and J by 6 bases, with 10 bases between the two germline ends. The CDR3 is 14 residues long. In DNA form, the CDR3 reads TGCGCCAGCAGCCAAGATCCAGGGCTGGATACGCAGTATTTT. Residues: CASSQDPGLDTQYF.

The V and J genes are TRBV4-3 and TRBJ2-1; D not resolved. The CDR3 extends over 13 amino acids. V was shortened by 4 bases and J by 6 bases, with 10 bases between the two germline ends. Per germline, CDR1 LGHNA and CDR2 YSLEER. CDR3 DNA sequence: TGCGCCAGCAGCCCAACGAGTCGCAATGAGCAGTTCTTC. Its translation: CASSPTSRNEQFF.

This clone was picked up a small number of times. The J gene is TRBJ2-5, the V gene TRBV2; D remains unclear. V gave up 5 bases and J gave up 5 bases, with 12 bases separating them. CDR3 length equals 13 residues. From germline, CDR1 is SNHLY and CDR2 FYNNEI. CDR3 sequence (DNA): TGTGCCAGCAGTCCCTTGGCCCCGGAGACCCAGTACTTC. As protein: CASSPLAPETQYF.

This clone was picked up a small number of times. The chain is built from TRBV7-8 and TRBJ1-2, with a tentative D call TRBD1 (5 bases). Between the trimmed V and J ends, which lost 4 bases and 8 bases, there was a span of 14 bases. Germline V gene data show CDR1 as SGHVS and CDR2 as FQNEAQ. This CDR3 has 13 amino acids. CDR3 DNA: TGTGCCAGCAGCTCTACCCCGGGGCAGGGCTACACCTTC. Translating it yields CASSSTPGQGYTF.

The chain recombines TRBV9 with TRBJ1-1; possibly TRBD1 for D (6 bases). The CDR3 is 13 residues long. Looked up from germline, CDR1 is SGDLS and CDR2 is YYNGEE. V lost 4 bases, J lost 10 bases, and 17 bases lay in between. CDR3 bases: TGTGCCAGCAGCCCTGAGAACAGGGCGGGAGCTTTCTTT. This sequence encodes CASSPENRAGAFF.

The V and J genes are TRBV29-1 and TRBJ1-1; D perhaps matches TRBD1 (6 bases). CDR3 length equals 13 residues. Germline-derived CDR1 and CDR2 are SQVTM and ANQGSEA. V dropped 0 bases and J dropped 10 bases, with 15 bases sitting between them. The CDR3 spells CSVEDPRGRGAFF. DNA of the CDR3: TGCAGCGTTGAAGACCCTCGGGGGCGTGGAGCTTTCTTT. The variable domain in full, completed from reference TRBV29-1 and TRBJ1-1, reads SAVISQKPSRDICQRGTSLTIQCQVDSQVTMMFWYRQQPGQSLTLIATANQGSEATYESGFVIDKFPISRPNLTFSTLTVSNMSPEDSSIYLCSVEDPRGRGAFFGQGTRLTVV.

The genes are TRBV2 and TRBJ2-3; 8 bases agree with TRBD1. V shed 2 bases, J shed 6 bases, and the junction held 1 base outside the gene matches. CDR3 length: 13 amino acids. CDR1 is SNHLY, CDR2 FYNNEI, per germline. As DNA, the CDR3 is TGTGCCAGCAGTGAACAGGGGGCCGATACGCAGTATTTT. The encoded protein is CASSEQGADTQYF.

The chain carries TRBV29-1 and TRBJ2-7; either TRBD1 or TRBD2 may supply D (6 bases each). Germline V gene lookup returns CDR1 SQVTM and CDR2 ANQGSEA. This CDR3 contains 14 residues. The ends were cut back, 6 bases at V and 2 bases at J, with 17 bases in the middle. DNA for the CDR3: TGCAGCGTCGGGGGCATCGTCAATGCCTACGAGCAGTACTTC. Its translation is CSVGGIVNAYEQYF.

The chain links TRBV7-6 to TRBJ2-1; TRBD1 agrees at 7 bases. V gave up 4 bases and J gave up 7 bases; unmatched junction bases: 7. Germline V gives CDR1 SGHVS, CDR2 FNYEAQ. This CDR3 has 14 residues. CDR3 amino acids: CASSSEGARNEQFF. DNA of the CDR3: TGTGCCAGCAGCTCAGAGGGGGCCAGGAATGAGCAGTTCTTC.

J is TRBJ1-1 and V is TRBV27, with a weak D call TRBD1 (6 bases). Germline V gene data show CDR1 as MNHEY and CDR2 as SMNVEV (reference sequence). Trimming took off 6 bases at V and 2 bases at J, with 13 bases between the two ends. This CDR3 is built from 14 residues. The DNA of the CDR3 is TGTGCCAGCAGCCCTATGACAGGTAACACTGAAGCTTTCTTT. Its translation: CASSPMTGNTEAFF.

This clone was counted a single time. The rearrangement links TRBV15 to TRBJ2-5, with no clear D. CDR3 length: 13 residues. V was shortened by 0 bases and J by 5 bases, with 7 bases between the two germline ends. The germline V gene encodes CDR1 LNHNV and CDR2 YYDKDF (reference sequence). In DNA form, the CDR3 reads TGTGCCACCAGCAGAGAGCGTCGGGAGACCCAGTACTTC. This translates into CATSRERRETQYF.

The chain is built from TRBV2 and TRBJ2-7; D unresolved. CDR1 and CDR2 from the germline V gene are SNHLY and FYNNEI. Trimming removed 6 bases at V and 6 bases at J, with 12 bases between. The CDR3 is 12 residues long. For the CDR3, the DNA is TGTGCCAGCAGCGCTCTAGGGTTCGAGCAGTACTTC. Encoded protein: CASSALGFEQYF.

The rearrangement links TRBV6-4 to TRBJ1-6; D may be TRBD1 (5 bases). Trimming stripped 6 bases from V and 11 bases from J, with 17 bases between. Per germline, CDR1 MRHNA and CDR2 SNTAGT. There are 14 residues in the CDR3. CDR3 in DNA: TGTGCCAGCAGCCCCGGGACCGGCGGGGCACCCCTCCACTTT. Its translation is CASSPGTGGAPLHF.

The chain employs TRBV5-8 and TRBJ1-6; D gene unclear. The V end lost 1 base, the J end lost 13 bases, and 12 bases lay between the germline ends. This CDR3 contains 13 residues. The germline CDR1 and CDR2 sequences are SGHTS and YDEGEE. The CDR3 region has the DNA TGTGCCAGCAGCTTGTATCAGTCTGGCCCCCTCCACTTT. Residues: CASSLYQSGPLHF.

This clone was seen a handful of times. The chain uses TRBV5-1 and TRBJ1-3; D remains unclear. This CDR3 region has 14 residues. Germline CDR1 is SGHRS and CDR2 is YFSETQ. Trimming shortened V by 0 bases and J by 0 bases, and 4 bases separated the two germline ends. Here the CDR3 DNA reads TGCGCCAGCAGCTTGGAGGCCTCTGGAAACACCATATATTTT. This gives the protein CASSLEASGNTIYF.

This clone was seen a handful of times. J is TRBJ2-7 and V is TRBV5-1; 10 nucleotides align to TRBD2. J lost 5 bases, V lost 0 bases, and 2 bases had no gene match. The CDR3 is 14 residues long. Looked up from germline, CDR1 is SGHRS and CDR2 is YFSETQ. The CDR3 nucleotides are TGCGCCAGCAGCTTGGGGGGGACTAGCGACGAGCAGTACTTC. This translates into CASSLGGTSDEQYF.

V and J are TRBV5-1 and TRBJ2-2, with D maybe TRBD1 (6 bases). The CDR3 runs 15 residues. Germline-derived CDR1 and CDR2 are SGHRS and YFSETQ. The V and J ends lost 4 bases and 1 base respectively, with 11 bases between them. CDR3 protein: CASSILGQNTGELFF. In nucleotides, the CDR3 is TGCGCCAGCAGCATCTTGGGACAGAACACCGGGGAGCTGTTTTTT.

The J gene is TRBJ1-2, the V gene TRBV30; D gene ambiguous. Deletions cut 1 base from V and 6 bases from J, with 12 bases between. The V gene's germline CDR1 is GTSNPN and CDR2 SVGIG (reference sequence). The CDR3 consists of 13 residues. The CDR3 sequence is CAWSGTVRDGYTF. In DNA, the CDR3 is TGTGCCTGGAGTGGGACGGTCCGGGATGGCTACACCTTC.

This clone was recorded once. The chain links TRBV5-1 to TRBJ2-2; 9 bases match TRBD1. Germline trimming cut 2 bases from V and 7 bases from J; bases unmatched to any gene: 6. The CDR3 extends over 15 amino acids. The germline gives CDR1 SGHRS, CDR2 YFSETQ. This chain's CDR3 is CASSFGDREVGELFF. In nucleotides, the CDR3 is TGCGCCAGCAGCTTCGGGGACAGGGAAGTCGGGGAGCTGTTTTTT. Combining the CDR3 with reference TRBV5-1 and TRBJ2-2 gives the whole variable domain KAGVTQTPRYLIKTRGQQVTLSCSPISGHRSVSWYQQTPGQGLQFLFEYFSETQRNKGNFPGRFSGRQFSNSRSEMNVSTLELGDSALYLCASSFGDREVGELFFGEGSRLTVL.